The 22 T cell receptor beta chains listed next were all sequenced from one sample in a study of PD-1 blockade in classical Hodgkin lymphoma (dated by TCRdb to 2018 to 2020). This sample's time point label indicates: cycle 4 day 1 (C4D1), after more than five weeks of nivolumab. Relapse after autologous stem cell transplantation had occurred in all trial patients, and cohorts A, B and C were distinguished by prior brentuximab vedotin exposure. The method was the immunoSEQ multiplex PCR assay. This immuneACCESS table, as held by TCRdb, lists in-frame sequences with V and J called but not all clones. Of the missing ones, under half trace to an unresolved V gene in checked studies; the others have no known cause. The sample data list some 10,000 clones, and over 80% of these were observed just once. The top ten constitute about 44% of the sample. The sample was peripheral blood mononuclear cells (PBMCs), taken before the fourth cycle of nivolumab. The receptors originated from a human donor with classical Hodgkin lymphoma.

The chain recombines TRBV6-1 with TRBJ1-4; possible D gene TRBD1, 6 bases. V lost 1 base and J 3 bases, leaving 18 bases between the germline ends. CDR1 is MNHNS, CDR2 SASEGT, per germline. There are 18 residues in the CDR3. The CDR3 DNA follows: TGTGCCAGCAGTGAAGTGGCGGGGGCCGGGACGGCTAATGAAAAACTGTTTTTT. It yields the protein CASSEVAGAGTANEKLFF.

The gene calls are TRBV7-9 and TRBJ2-1; D might be TRBD2 (6 bases). There are 13 residues in the CDR3. V was trimmed by 5 bases and J by 9 bases, leaving 14 bases between them. The germline V gene has CDR1 SEHNR and CDR2 FQNEAQ (reference sequence). The CDR3 region has the DNA TGTGCCAGCAGCCGCGGGACGGGGAGTGAGCAGTTCTTC. Translated, it gives CASSRGTGSEQFF.

The chain couples TRBV2 to TRBJ1-2; D gene uncertain. V lost 2 bases and J 2 bases, leaving 18 bases between the germline ends. The CDR3 is made up of 17 amino acids. Germline V gene lookup returns CDR1 SNHLY and CDR2 FYNNEI. CDR3 amino acids: CASSEFAVLSNNYGYTF. The CDR3 DNA reads as TGTGCCAGCAGTGAATTCGCGGTACTCTCAAACAACTATGGCTACACCTTC.

Remarks on this clone: Other DNA sequences in this sample translate to the same CDR3. The V gene is TRBV19, the J gene TRBJ2-1; TRBD1 matches 8 bases. Germline V CDR1 and CDR2: LNHDA, SQIVND (reference sequence). The junction had 3 bases not matched to a gene; V was cut back by 1 base and J by 4 bases. The CDR3 runs 15 residues. CDR3 sequence: CASSIGQGPYNEQFF. The CDR3 nucleotides read TGTGCCAGTAGTATAGGACAGGGGCCGTACAATGAGCAGTTCTTC.

V usage is TRBV29-1 and J usage is TRBJ1-2, with unresolved D. The CDR3 runs to 12 residues. CDR1 SQVTM and CDR2 ANQGSEA come from the germline V gene. V was cut by 3 bases and J by 8 bases, with 13 bases left in between. CDR3 in amino acids: CSVEVGVEGYTF. In DNA, the CDR3 is TGCAGCGTTGAGGTCGGGGTCGAGGGCTACACCTTC.

This clone is a singleton in its sample. This chain uses TRBV5-1 with TRBJ1-2; D gene unclear. V dropped 1 base and J dropped 8 bases, with 18 bases sitting between them. Germline V lookup: CDR1 SGHRS, CDR2 YFSETQ. The CDR3 runs to 15 residues. The CDR3: CASSLFGDNRGGYTF. For the CDR3, the DNA is TGCGCCAGCAGCTTGTTCGGGGATAATCGTGGGGGCTACACCTTC.

V usage is TRBV18 and J usage is TRBJ2-7; 10 bases match TRBD1. Germline assignment: CDR1 KGHSH and CDR2 LQKENI. V dropped 3 bases and J dropped 7; count of bases not matched to a gene: 3. This CDR3 has 13 amino acids. CDR3 DNA: TGTGCCAGCTCACCCGGACAGGGGGAGGAGCAGTACTTC. It codes for CASSPGQGEEQYF.

Of note for this clone: Germline is not matched at one junction end, which may reflect a read error. As DNA, the CDR3 is TGTGCCAGCACTTTAGGGGAAGGGGCCCTGTACCAAGAGACCCAGTACTTC. Translated: CASTLGEGALYQETQYF. The V and J genes are TRBV28 and TRBJ2-5; D is perhaps TRBD1 (5 bases). CDR3 length: 17 residues. Germline CDR1 is MDHEN and CDR2 is SYDVKM.

The chain has TRBV27 and TRBJ2-7, with unresolved D. The V gene lost 2 bases and the J gene lost 3 bases, with 2 bases spanning the gap. CDR1 and CDR2 from the germline V gene are MNHEY and SMNVEV (reference sequence). This CDR3 region has 11 residues. The CDR3 DNA sequence: TGTGCCAGCAGTTTACTCTACGAGCAGTACTTC. Translation gives CASSLLYEQYF.

J is TRBJ2-7 and V is TRBV10-3, with D perhaps TRBD1 or TRBD2 (5 bases each). V shed 0 bases and J shed 2 bases, with 14 bases lying between them. CDR3 length: 16 amino acids. Germline values: CDR1 ENHRY, CDR2 SYGVKD. CDR3 in DNA: TGTGCCATCAGTGAGTCGGCCCGGGACCAACCCTACGAGCAGTACTTC. As protein: CAISESARDQPYEQYF.

This chain joins TRBV7-3 and TRBJ2-5; D might be TRBD2 (5 bases). The better agreement between TRBJ2-7 and the DNA end casts doubt on the J call. This CDR3 contains 14 residues. In germline, CDR1 is SGHTA, CDR2 FQGTGA. CDR3 residues: CASSLGNGKHEQYF. Written as DNA, the CDR3 is TGTGCCAGCAGCTTAGGGAACGGGAAGCACGAGCAGTACTTC.

V is TRBV6-1 and J is TRBJ2-7; 11 nucleotides match TRBD1. Per the germline V gene, CDR1 is MNHNS and CDR2 is SASEGT. J was trimmed by 6 bases and V by 8 bases; bases with no gene match: 9. CDR3 length: 14 amino acids. The CDR3 DNA follows: TGTGCCAGCGAGTCCGCCGGGACAGGGGGCGAGCAGTACTTC. It is translated as CASESAGTGGEQYF.

The rearrangement links TRBV19 to TRBJ1-1; 9 bases agree with TRBD1. Germline V lookup: CDR1 LNHDA, CDR2 SQIVND (reference sequence). CDR3 length: 16 residues. V shed 3 bases, J shed 0 bases, and the junction held 5 bases outside the gene matches. The CDR3 loop reads CASSISRQGVNTEAFF. CDR3 DNA: TGTGCCAGTAGTATTTCCAGACAGGGGGTGAACACTGAAGCTTTCTTT.

This chain links TRBV21-1 with TRBJ2-1. TRBV21-1 is described as a pseudogene. The CDR3 consists of 18 residues. CDR3 in amino acids: CASSKGLGERLAYNEQFF. The CDR3 nucleotides are TGTGCCAGCAGCAAAGGGCTAGGGGAGCGGTTGGCCTACAATGAGCAGTTCTTC.

The chain combines TRBV2 with TRBJ2-7; D gene ambiguous. Trimming took 1 base from V and 0 from J, leaving 7 bases between them. The CDR3 loop spans 14 amino acids. The germline CDR1 and CDR2 sequences are SNHLY and FYNNEI. Here the CDR3 reads CASSEVYISYEQYF. The CDR3 DNA sequence: TGTGCCAGCAGTGAAGTTTACATCTCCTACGAGCAGTACTTC.

The genes are TRBV7-9 and TRBJ2-7, with D possibly matching TRBD2 (5 bases). Germline V gene data show CDR1 as SEHNR and CDR2 as FQNEAQ (reference sequence). The CDR3 is 12 residues long. V shed 6 bases and J shed 3 bases, with 9 bases lying between them. As DNA, the CDR3 is TGTGCCAGCAGGCGTGAGGGCTACGAGCAGTACTTC. This sequence encodes CASRREGYEQYF. The full variable domain, rest sourced from reference TRBV7-9 and TRBJ2-7, is DTGVSQNPRHKITKRGQNVTFRCDPISEHNRLYWYRQTLGQGPEFLTYFQNEAQLEKSRLLSDRFSAERPKGSFSTLEIQRTEQGDSAMYLCASRREGYEQYFGPGTRLTVT.

This sequence joins TRBV5-5 and TRBJ1-4; no clear D. The CDR3 is 14 amino acids. CDR1 is SGHKS, CDR2 YYEKEE, per germline (reference sequence). V lost 6 bases and J lost 6, with 15 bases in between. The CDR3 bases are TGTGCCAGCACCCGACATCCTAAGGATGAAAAACTGTTTTTT. It codes for CASTRHPKDEKLFF.

The rearrangement uses TRBV7-9 and TRBJ2-5; no clear D. The J call is in doubt because the DNA end fits TRBJ2-7 better. CDR3 length: 17 residues. Germline values: CDR1 SEHNR, CDR2 FQNEAQ (reference sequence). CDR3 sequence: CASSLHPGWPGSYEQYF. For the CDR3, the DNA is TGTGCCAGCAGCTTACACCCGGGTTGGCCGGGCTCCTACGAGCAGTACTTC.

The chain has TRBV5-1 and TRBJ1-2, with a possible D match to TRBD1 (6 bases). V was pared by 0 bases and J by 8 bases, with 14 bases between. Germline-derived CDR1 and CDR2 are SGHRS and YFSETQ. This CDR3 has 14 amino acids. The chain's CDR3 is CASSLAKGGHGYTF. CDR3 coding DNA: TGCGCCAGCAGCTTGGCCAAGGGGGGGCACGGCTACACCTTC.

The genes are TRBV9 and TRBJ2-3, with 11 nucleotides matching TRBD2. CDR1 is SGDLS, CDR2 YYNGEE, per germline. Germline trimming cut 0 bases from V and 5 bases from J; bases unmatched to any gene: 8. CDR3 length equals 17 residues. In nucleotides, the CDR3 is TGTGCCAGCAGCGTAGCGGCTAGCGGGAGGCAGGGAGATACGCAGTATTTT. Encoded protein: CASSVAASGRQGDTQYF.

V is TRBV5-6 and J is TRBJ1-2, with D possibly being TRBD1 (5 bases). The germline V gene has CDR1 SGHDT and CDR2 YYEEEE. Trimming removed 3 bases from V and 2 bases from J, with 11 bases in between. CDR3 length: 14 residues. The CDR3 DNA reads as TGTGCCAGCAGCTCTGGGGCAGAAAACTATGGCTACACCTTC. Translation: CASSSGAENYGYTF.

V is TRBV7-9 and J is TRBJ2-5; D call uncertain. The CDR3 has 15 residues. CDR1 is SEHNR and CDR2 is FQNEAQ in the germline V gene (reference sequence). Between the trimmed V and J ends, which lost 2 bases and 2 bases, there was a span of 12 bases. The CDR3 sequence: CASSLHGPRQETQYF. CDR3 DNA sequence: TGTGCCAGCAGCTTACATGGTCCGAGACAAGAGACCCAGTACTTC.